The next 25 T cell receptor beta chains were all read from a single sample in a study of Tregs in tolerant kidney transplant recipients. The nonmyeloablative bone marrow transplants came from related graft donors, with transient mixed chimerism. Method: immunoSEQ multiplex PCR; TCRdb's copy keeps in-frame clones and lacks some. Of 45,000 or so clones in the sample, approximately 89% are singletons; the top ten hold about 16%. The sequences come from CD8+ T cells from blood (PBMCs), collected 12 months after the transplant. These receptors originate from a human patient who received a combined kidney and bone marrow transplant. Some T cells may possibly be graft donor cells.

The chain links TRBV9 to TRBJ2-7; TRBD1 matches 9 bases. The CDR3 length is 14 residues. Germline assignment: CDR1 SGDLS and CDR2 YYNGEE. The ends lost 4 bases at V and 4 bases at J; junction bases unmatched: 6. This CDR3 is CASSSGQGIYEQYF. Written as DNA, the CDR3 is TGTGCCAGCAGCTCAGGACAGGGGATTTACGAGCAGTACTTC. The full variable domain, in which reference TRBV9 and TRBJ2-7 provide the parts outside the CDR3, is DSGVTQTPKHLITATGQRVTLRCSPRSGDLSVYWYQQSLDQGLQFLIQYYNGEERAKGNILERFSAQQFPDLHSELNLSSLELGDSALYFCASSSGQGIYEQYFGPGTRLTVT.

J is TRBJ2-6 and V is TRBV7-6, with TRBD1 identical over 9 bases. Per germline, CDR1 SGHVS and CDR2 FNYEAQ. This CDR3 is 18 amino acids long. The ends lost 5 bases at V and 0 bases at J; junction bases unmatched: 8. The CDR3 region is CASSPGTGKNSGANVLTF. Written as DNA, the CDR3 is TGTGCCAGCAGCCCCGGGACAGGGAAGAACTCTGGGGCCAACGTCCTGACTTTC.

This clone is labeled medium-sized. The chain uses TRBV5-4 and TRBJ2-3; 7 bases are a match to TRBD2. The ends lost 4 bases at V and 2 bases at J; junction bases unmatched: 7. This CDR3 comprises 15 residues. Germline V gene lookup returns CDR1 SGHNT and CDR2 YYREEE (reference sequence). The CDR3 loop reads CASSVSSGATDTQYF. CDR3 in DNA: TGTGCCAGCAGCGTCTCTAGCGGAGCCACAGATACGCAGTATTTT. The variable domain in full, with the rest retrieved from reference TRBV5-4 and TRBJ2-3, is ETGVTQSPTHLIKTRGQQVTLRCSSQSGHNTVSWYQQALGQGPQFIFQYYREEENGRGNFPPRFSGLQFPNYSSELNVNALELDDSALYLCASSVSSGATDTQYFGPGTRLTVL.

This clone came up once. The gene calls are TRBV11-3 and TRBJ2-1; 14 bases match TRBD2. This CDR3 is 15 amino acids long. V lost 5 bases and J lost 10; bases outside the gene matches: 7. Germline assignment: CDR1 SGHNT and CDR2 YENEEA. The CDR3: CASSDRGLAGEEQFF. CDR3 DNA: TGTGCCAGCAGCGACCGGGGACTAGCGGGAGAAGAGCAGTTCTTC.

This CDR3 reads CASSQVTVTPYEQYF. CDR3 sequence (DNA): TGCGCCAGCAGCCAAGTTACGGTTACCCCATACGAGCAGTACTTC. The V gene is TRBV4-1, the J gene TRBJ2-7; no clear D gene. CDR3 length: 15 residues. CDR1 MGHRA and CDR2 YSYEKL come from the germline V gene. With 1 base removed from V and 4 bases from J, the gap between germline ends came to 14 bases.

The J gene is TRBJ2-5, the V gene TRBV25-1; 7 nucleotides line up with TRBD1. The CDR3 length is 14 residues. V trimming: 10 bases; J trimming: 5 bases; junction bases outside the gene matches: 13. Germline loops: CDR1 MGHDK, CDR2 SYGVNS. CDR3 in amino acids: CATERQGPPETQYF. CDR3 coding DNA: TGTGCCACCGAGCGACAGGGACCCCCTGAGACCCAGTACTTC.

The chain links TRBV5-4 to TRBJ2-1, with 9 nucleotides matching TRBD2. Germline assignment: CDR1 SGHNT and CDR2 YYREEE (reference sequence). The ends lost 9 bases at V and 9 bases at J; junction bases unmatched: 13. This CDR3 is built from 14 residues. CDR3 in DNA: TGTGCCATCAATTCTGGGCGGGAGGGCGTTGAGCAGTTCTTC. Translated, it gives CAINSGREGVEQFF.

The J gene is TRBJ1-2, the V gene TRBV4-1; 7 positions agree with TRBD1. Trimming cost V 3 bases and J 2 bases; bases outside gene matches: 3. Germline V gene lookup returns CDR1 MGHRA and CDR2 YSYEKL. The CDR3 runs to 14 residues. The CDR3 coding sequence is TGCGCCAGCAGCCACGAACAGGGGAACTATGGCTACACCTTC. This encodes CASSHEQGNYGYTF.

V gene TRBV7-9 combines with J gene TRBJ2-3; D might be TRBD2 (5 bases). Germline V gives CDR1 SEHNR, CDR2 FQNEAQ (reference sequence). The CDR3 length is 15 residues. V dropped 3 bases and J dropped 6 bases, with 16 bases sitting between them. For the CDR3, the DNA is TGTGCCAGCAGCTTTGATAGAGGGCCCTACGATACGCAGTATTTT. Translation: CASSFDRGPYDTQYF. Variable domain in full (rest from reference TRBV7-9 and TRBJ2-3): DTGVSQNPRHKITKRGQNVTFRCDPISEHNRLYWYRQTLGQGPEFLTYFQNEAQLEKSRLLSDRFSAERPKGSFSTLEIQRTEQGDSAMYLCASSFDRGPYDTQYFGPGTRLTVL.

J is TRBJ2-7 and V is TRBV13; the D gene is possibly TRBD2 (5 bases). The germline CDR1 and CDR2 sequences are PRHDT and FYEKMQ (reference sequence). V was cut by 0 bases and J by 2 bases, with 11 bases left in between. This CDR3 region has 15 residues. The DNA for the CDR3 is TGTGCCAGCAGCTTAGGTCGGGGATATACCTACGAGCAGTACTTC. Its protein is CASSLGRGYTYEQYF.

This sequence joins TRBV7-9 and TRBJ2-1, with a weak D call TRBD2 (6 bases). CDR1 is SEHNR and CDR2 is FQNEAQ in the germline V gene (reference sequence). This CDR3 is built from 13 residues. The V end lost 4 bases, the J end lost 4 bases, and 8 bases lay between the germline ends. The CDR3 loop reads CASSSGLYNEQFF. Written as DNA, the CDR3 is TGTGCCAGCAGCTCGGGACTTTACAATGAGCAGTTCTTC. The full variable domain, in which reference TRBV7-9 and TRBJ2-1 provide the parts outside the CDR3, is DTGVSQNPRHKITKRGQNVTFRCDPISEHNRLYWYRQTLGQGPEFLTYFQNEAQLEKSRLLSDRFSAERPKGSFSTLEIQRTEQGDSAMYLCASSSGLYNEQFFGPGTRLTVL.

CDR3 sequence (DNA): TGTGCCAGCAGTTACAGGACACGGAACTACGAGCAGTACTTC. It codes for CASSYRTRNYEQYF. The chain is built from TRBV6-6 and TRBJ2-7, with D possibly matching TRBD1 (5 bases). The CDR3 length is 14 residues. Germline values: CDR1 MNHNY, CDR2 SVGAGI (reference sequence). Deletions cut 2 bases from V and 3 bases from J, with 11 bases between.

The chain links TRBV9 to TRBJ1-1; 8 nucleotides align to TRBD1. Trimming took 2 bases from V and 4 from J; bases not matched to a gene: 4. Per the germline V gene, CDR1 is SGDLS and CDR2 is YYNGEE. The CDR3 spans 14 residues. CDR3 DNA: TGTGCCAGCAGCGTTAGGACAGGGAGCACTGAAGCTTTCTTT. Translation gives CASSVRTGSTEAFF.

In nucleotides, the CDR3 is TGCGCCAGCAGCTCAGGTCCGACAGGATTGGGCAATCAGCCCCAGCATTTT. It codes for CASSSGPTGLGNQPQHF. V is TRBV4-1 and J is TRBJ1-5; D perhaps matches TRBD1 (6 bases). V lost 5 bases to trimming and J lost 2 bases, with 19 bases between them. This CDR3 spans 17 amino acids. Germline CDR1 reads MGHRA; CDR2 reads YSYEKL.

V and J are TRBV6-5 and TRBJ1-4; the match to TRBD1 covers 8 bases. The CDR3 length is 13 residues. Germline V lookup: CDR1 MNHEY, CDR2 SVGAGI. The V segment lost 4 bases and the J segment 7 bases; nucleotides outside the gene matches: 2. The CDR3 nucleotides read TGTGCCAGCAGTTCAGGGGGCCTTGAAAAACTGTTTTTT. Its protein is CASSSGGLEKLFF.

The V gene is TRBV7-9, the J gene TRBJ1-2; 7 nucleotides line up with TRBD1. The CDR3 is 15 amino acids. CDR1 is SEHNR and CDR2 is FQNEAQ in the germline V gene (reference sequence). With V trimmed by 3 bases and J by 0 bases, 4 bases remained unmatched. The CDR3 spells CASSLAGQTNYGYTF. The CDR3 DNA reads as TGTGCCAGCAGCTTGGCGGGACAGACTAACTATGGCTACACCTTC.

The CDR3 region has the DNA TGTGCCAGCAGCCAAGCCCACGGCGGGGACGGCAATCAGCCCCAGCATTTT. It encodes CASSQAHGGDGNQPQHF. V usage is TRBV4-2 and J usage is TRBJ1-5, with D tentatively TRBD1 (5 bases). The CDR3 totals 17 residues. The germline CDR1 and CDR2 sequences are LGHNA and YNFKEQ. V was pared by 1 base and J by 2 bases, with 15 bases between.

This clone was recorded once. The chain joins TRBV14 to TRBJ1-6, with 7 bases identical to TRBD1. Germline CDR1 and CDR2: SGHDN and FVKESK. V gave up 1 base and J gave up 10 bases; unmatched junction bases: 4. The CDR3 spans 14 residues. CDR3 coding DNA: TGTGCCAGCAGCCAAGGACAGGGCTGGTCACCCCTCCACTTT. As protein: CASSQGQGWSPLHF. Supplemented by reference TRBV14 and TRBJ1-6, the full variable domain reads EAGVTQFPSHSVIEKGQTVTLRCDPISGHDNLYWYRRVMGKEIKFLLHFVKESKQDESGMPNNRFLAERTGGTYSTLKVQPAELEDSGVYFCASSQGQGWSPLHFGNGTRLTVT.

This clone rates as medium-sized. The V and J genes are TRBV9 and TRBJ2-3; TRBD1 matches 7 bases. Trimming at V came to 3 bases and at J to 0 bases, leaving 4 bases not matched to a gene. This CDR3 is built from 15 residues. In germline, CDR1 is SGDLS, CDR2 YYNGEE. The CDR3 coding sequence is TGTGCCAGCAGCGGGTGGGACAGAAGCACAGATACGCAGTATTTT. Its translation: CASSGWDRSTDTQYF.

CDR3 sequence: CASNEGRVYEQYF. The CDR3 bases are TGTGCCAGCAATGAAGGGAGGGTCTACGAGCAGTACTTC. J is TRBJ2-7 and V is TRBV14; 7 bases line up with TRBD2. The CDR3 spans 13 residues. V was pared by 7 bases and J by 3 bases, with 6 bases of the junction left unmatched. Germline CDR1 is SGHDN and CDR2 is FVKESK.

The genes are TRBV9 and TRBJ2-3; 7 nucleotides align to TRBD2. The CDR3 has 15 residues. CDR1 is SGDLS, CDR2 YYNGEE, per germline. Trimming at V came to 3 bases and at J to 4 bases, leaving 8 bases not matched to a gene. The DNA for the CDR3 is TGTGCCAGCAGCGGGGGGGGAGGGTTGGCAGATACGCAGTATTTT. It specifies CASSGGGGLADTQYF.

The J gene is TRBJ2-7, the V gene TRBV28, with D perhaps matching TRBD1 (5 bases). CDR1 is MDHEN, CDR2 SYDVKM, per germline. V was cut by 6 bases and J by 3 bases, with 18 bases left in between. The CDR3 runs 15 residues. The CDR3 spells CASSPGFSRHYEQYF. CDR3 DNA: TGTGCCAGCAGCCCAGGGTTTAGCCGGCACTACGAGCAGTACTTC. Drawing the rest from reference TRBV28 and TRBJ2-7, the complete variable domain is DVKVTQSSRYLVKRTGEKVFLECVQDMDHENMFWYRQDPGLGLRLIYFSYDVKMKEKGDIPEGYSVSREKKERFSLILESASTNQTSMYLCASSPGFSRHYEQYFGPGTRLTVT.

The genes are TRBV10-3 and TRBJ2-7; 9 bases align to TRBD2. Unmatched junction bases numbered 16, after V lost 6 bases and J lost 4 bases. CDR1 is ENHRY and CDR2 is SYGVKD in the germline V gene. CDR3 length: 17 residues. In DNA form, the CDR3 reads TGTGCCATCAGCCCCCTCTCGTTGATAGCGGGGGCTTACGAGCAGTACTTC. Amino acids: CAISPLSLIAGAYEQYF.

The chain is built from TRBV15 and TRBJ2-3, with a weak D call TRBD2 (7 bases). Germline V gives CDR1 LNHNV, CDR2 YYDKDF (reference sequence). This CDR3 is 17 amino acids long. V was cut by 0 bases and J by 5 bases, with 18 bases left in between. The CDR3 protein is CATSREGHGGPLDTQYF. For the CDR3, the DNA is TGTGCCACCAGCAGAGAGGGCCACGGGGGGCCTTTAGATACGCAGTATTTT.

Comment on this clone: Germline is not matched at one junction end, which may reflect a read error. The V gene is TRBV6-1, the J gene TRBJ2-1, with D perhaps TRBD2 (6 bases). CDR3 length: 16 amino acids. Per the germline V gene, CDR1 is MNHNS and CDR2 is SASEGT. CDR3 DNA: TGTGCCAGCAGTGAAGAGGTTTGGGGGGTCTACAGTGAGCAGTTCTTC. Translation: CASSEEVWGVYSEQFF.